The 31 T cell receptor beta chains reported below all come from one sample, sequenced in a study of blood T cells in healthy people across ages. A sample-barcoded 5' primer and a J-beta primer mix were used in a second PCR of roughly 7 to 11 cycles. TCRdb analysed the 5' RACE reads with MiXCR anew, one entry per CDR3 protein. This table has roughly 500,000 distinct CDR3 sequences, under 30% appearing once. The same data also contributed to another study, on T cells of mothers and their children.

The sample taken for sequencing was blood. The receptors here all came from a boy younger than 18 in good health.

The chain couples TRBV4-3 to TRBJ2-5; D unclear. The J call may be in error: the DNA end matches TRBJ2-1 better. The CDR3 consists of 15 residues. Per germline, CDR1 LGHNA and CDR2 YSLEER. The CDR3 coding sequence is TGCGCCAGCAGCCAAGCCAGACCTGATTTGAATGAGCAGTTCTTC. It specifies CASSQARPDLNEQFF.

In regard to this clonotype: The junction shows a germline mismatch at one end, possibly a read error. This chain joins TRBV15 and TRBJ2-4; TRBD1 matches 7 bases. Germline V gene sequence: CDR1 LNHNV, CDR2 YYDKDF (reference sequence). This CDR3 has 15 amino acids. The CDR3 bases are TGTGCCACCAGCAAAGGGGGCCAAGCCAAAAACATTCAGCACTTC. Amino acids: CATSKGGQAKNIQHF.

The genes are TRBV6-5 and TRBJ1-3; 9 bases agree with TRBD1. Trimming cost V 5 bases and J 0 bases; bases outside gene matches: 5. Germline V CDR1 and CDR2: MNHEY, SVGAGI. CDR3 length: 16 amino acids. The CDR3 region has the DNA TGTGCCAGCAGTCACGGGACAGGGAGCTCTGGAAACACCATATATTTT. Protein product: CASSHGTGSSGNTIYF.

This clonotype was seen only a few times. The chain is built from TRBV28 and TRBJ2-3; D is perhaps TRBD1 (6 bases). Germline V gene sequence: CDR1 MDHEN, CDR2 SYDVKM. CDR3 length: 16 amino acids. V lost 2 bases, J lost 1 base, and 13 bases lay in between. The CDR3 region is CASSLARDMGTDTQYF. For the CDR3, the DNA is TGTGCCAGCAGTTTAGCCCGGGACATGGGCACAGATACGCAGTATTTT.

This clonotype was seen a handful of times. This chain links TRBV5-1 with TRBJ2-5; D tentatively reads TRBD1 or TRBD2 (5 bases each). The length of the CDR3 is 15 residues. Germline V lookup: CDR1 SGHRS, CDR2 YFSETQ. Trimming took 4 bases from V and 3 from J, leaving 16 bases between them. The CDR3 loop is CASSRGRPTEETQYF. CDR3 bases: TGCGCCAGCAGCCGGGGACGACCTACTGAAGAGACCCAGTACTTC.

This chain links TRBV5-1 with TRBJ1-1; D may be TRBD1 (5 bases). Trimming shortened V by 0 bases and J by 2 bases, and 14 bases separated the two germline ends. This CDR3 is built from 16 residues. CDR1 SGHRS and CDR2 YFSETQ come from the germline V gene. In DNA form, the CDR3 reads TGCGCCAGCAGCTTGGTGCAGGGAACGATCAACACTGAAGCTTTCTTT. This codes for CASSLVQGTINTEAFF.

The chain is built from TRBV20-1 and TRBJ2-3; 7 bases fit TRBD1. Losses at the gene ends were 6 bases for V and 0 bases for J; bases not matched to a gene: 6. The CDR3 runs 14 residues. The germline gives CDR1 DFQATT, CDR2 SNEGSKA (reference sequence). The CDR3 protein is CSADTGVSTDTQYF. The CDR3 bases are TGCAGTGCCGATACAGGGGTGAGCACAGATACGCAGTATTTT.

This clonotype was counted a single time. The chain recombines TRBV7-2 with TRBJ2-5; 11 bases are a match to TRBD2. Germline CDR1 SGHTA, CDR2 FQGNSA. CDR3 length: 17 amino acids. Unmatched junction bases numbered 5, after V lost 2 bases and J lost 0 bases. The CDR3 loop is CASSLRPSGGYQETQYF. The DNA of the CDR3 is TGTGCCAGCAGCTTAAGGCCTAGCGGGGGGTACCAAGAGACCCAGTACTTC.

The table lists this clonotype with a few counts. The chain couples TRBV28 to TRBJ2-7; tentative D call: TRBD1 (6 bases). V shed 8 bases and J shed 4 bases, with 21 bases lying between them. The V gene's germline CDR1 is MDHEN and CDR2 SYDVKM. The CDR3 contains 15 residues. Here the CDR3 DNA reads TGTGCCAGCCGGCCCGGGACACAACTTAATTACGAGCAGTACTTC. Its protein is CASRPGTQLNYEQYF.

The V and J genes are TRBV7-2 and TRBJ2-3, with TRBD2 identical over 8 bases. The CDR3 loop spans 17 amino acids. CDR1 is SGHTA, CDR2 FQGNSA, per germline. After removal of 5 bases from V and 9 bases from J, the junction contained 19 bases not matched to a gene. The CDR3 spells CASSPRASGSSGDTQYF. Here the CDR3 DNA reads TGTGCCAGCAGCCCTAGGGCTAGCGGGTCTAGCGGCGACACGCAGTATTTT.

This clonotype was detected ten times or more. The V call is TRBV28, the J call TRBJ2-5, with D possibly being TRBD2 (5 bases). The J call may be mistaken, given a closer DNA end match to TRBJ2-1. This CDR3 spans 17 amino acids. The V gene's germline CDR1 is MDHEN and CDR2 SYDVKM. CDR3 nucleotides: TGTGCCAGCAGTTTAGGGAGCGGAGACCTTCTAACGGCCGAGCAGTTCTTC. This gives the protein CASSLGSGDLLTAEQFF.

The table lists this clonotype with a count of one. V gene TRBV3-1 combines with J gene TRBJ2-5; 10 bases line up with TRBD1. The CDR3 has 14 amino acids. V shed 4 bases and J 6 bases; nucleotides not matched to a gene: 5. Germline lookup yields CDR1 LGHDT and CDR2 YNNKEL (reference sequence). CDR3 region: CASSPLDRGKTQYF. CDR3 nucleotides: TGTGCCAGCAGCCCATTGGACAGGGGGAAGACCCAGTACTTC.

This clonotype was picked up a small number of times. The chain links TRBV6-5 to TRBJ2-2; D is perhaps TRBD2 (5 bases). Per the germline V gene, CDR1 is MNHEY and CDR2 is SVGAGI. CDR3 length equals 16 residues. V lost 3 bases to trimming and J lost 6 bases, with 17 bases between them. CDR3 protein: CASSYRFRGGPGELFF. CDR3 DNA: TGTGCCAGCAGTTATAGGTTCCGGGGTGGTCCCGGGGAGCTGTTTTTT.

This clonotype occurred a few times. V and J are TRBV24-1 and TRBJ2-1; 8 nucleotides align to TRBD1. V lost 5 bases and J lost 4; bases outside the gene matches: 6. This CDR3 spans 15 amino acids. Germline assignment: CDR1 KGHDR and CDR2 SFDVKD. CDR3 sequence: CATSGRTGWYNEQFF. The CDR3 coding sequence is TGTGCCACCAGTGGGAGGACAGGGTGGTACAATGAGCAGTTCTTC.

The chain joins TRBV18 to TRBJ2-7, with TRBD1 matching 11 bases. Per germline, CDR1 KGHSH and CDR2 LQKENI. The V and J ends lost 3 bases and 5 bases, in that order; junction bases with no gene match: 9. The CDR3 runs to 16 residues. CDR3 sequence (DNA): TGTGCCAGCTCACCTACAGGGGGACAGGGGGTCCACGAGCAGTACTTC. Amino acids: CASSPTGGQGVHEQYF.

The CDR3 protein is CASSQSVGQSSNEQYF. The CDR3 DNA reads as TGTGCCAGCAGCCAATCAGTAGGGCAGTCATCCAACGAGCAGTACTTC. V is TRBV16 and J is TRBJ2-5; D is unclear. The tail of the sequence fits TRBJ2-7 better, so the J call may be wrong. This CDR3 is built from 16 residues. Germline V gene sequence: CDR1 KGHSY, CDR2 FQNENV.

The chain combines TRBV28 with TRBJ2-7, with TRBD2 matching over 12 bases. The germline V gene has CDR1 MDHEN and CDR2 SYDVKM. Trimming cost V 6 bases and J 2 bases; bases outside gene matches: 2. There are 14 residues in the CDR3. The CDR3 protein is CASSGLAGTYEQYF. In nucleotides, the CDR3 is TGTGCCAGCAGCGGACTAGCGGGAACCTACGAGCAGTACTTC.

This clonotype showed up just a few times. The chain employs TRBV9 and TRBJ2-5; 9 nucleotides match TRBD2. V was pared by 4 bases and J by 5 bases, with 9 bases of the junction left unmatched. Per the germline V gene, CDR1 is SGDLS and CDR2 is YYNGEE. The CDR3 extends over 15 amino acids. CDR3 in amino acids: CASSSGTSLKETQYF. The CDR3 DNA sequence: TGTGCCAGCAGCTCGGGGACTAGCCTCAAGGAGACCCAGTACTTC.

This clonotype was recorded a few times. V gene TRBV29-1 combines with J gene TRBJ1-4; tentatively, D is TRBD1 (6 bases). Germline V gene lookup returns CDR1 SQVTM and CDR2 ANQGSEA. The CDR3 sequence is 14 residues long. Between the trimmed V and J ends, which lost 3 bases and 3 bases, there was a span of 11 bases. The CDR3 spells CSVELGGSNEKLFF. The CDR3 DNA reads TGCAGCGTTGAGTTAGGGGGTTCTAATGAAAAACTGTTTTTT. The complete variable domain, with remaining parts taken from reference TRBV29-1 and TRBJ1-4, reads SAVISQKPSRDICQRGTSLTIQCQVDSQVTMMFWYRQQPGQSLTLIATANQGSEATYESGFVIDKFPISRPNLTFSTLTVSNMSPEDSSIYLCSVELGGSNEKLFFGSGTQLSVL.

The genes are TRBV6-1 and TRBJ2-7; 7 positions match TRBD2. CDR1 is MNHNS, CDR2 SASEGT, per germline. The CDR3 is 15 residues long. Losses at the gene ends were 2 bases for V and 2 bases for J; bases not matched to a gene: 6. The CDR3 DNA reads as TGTGCCAGCAGTGAATCGGCTAGCGGAGCCTACGAGCAGTACTTC. It yields the protein CASSESASGAYEQYF.

The rearrangement uses TRBV5-1 and TRBJ2-4, with TRBD1 as a possible D gene (5 bases). Germline CDR1 is SGHRS and CDR2 is YFSETQ. The CDR3 has 16 residues. The V end was cut by 0 bases, the J end by 2 bases, with 12 bases between. The CDR3 DNA reads as TGCGCCAGCAGCTTGGAGGGGCACGGCTCCAAAAACATTCAGTACTTC. Amino acids: CASSLEGHGSKNIQYF.

In its sample, this clonotype was seen many times. The CDR3 DNA follows: TGTGCCAGCAGCTTAGACAGGCAAGAGACCCAGTACTTC. Its translation: CASSLDRQETQYF. The J gene is TRBJ2-5, the V gene TRBV7-9, with a tentative D call TRBD1 (5 bases). V lost 1 base, J lost 2 bases, and 5 bases lay in between. CDR1 and CDR2 (germline): SEHNR, FQNEAQ (reference sequence). The CDR3 runs to 13 residues.

The J gene is TRBJ2-5, the V gene TRBV7-2; 11 nucleotides align to TRBD1. Judging by the DNA end, TRBJ2-7 fits better; the J call may be wrong. The germline CDR1 and CDR2 sequences are SGHTA and FQGNSA. CDR3 size: 13 residues. CDR3 loop: CASSSDRGHEQYF. The CDR3 DNA sequence: TGTGCCAGCAGCTCGGACAGGGGGCACGAGCAGTACTTC.

This clonotype came up a few times. CDR3 coding DNA: TGTGCCAGCGGTACAGGGTCCGGGGAGCTGTTTTTT. Its protein is CASGTGSGELFF. This sequence joins TRBV3-1 and TRBJ2-2; D perhaps matches TRBD1 (6 bases). From germline, CDR1 is LGHDT and CDR2 YNNKEL (reference sequence). The CDR3 contains 12 residues. The ends were cut back, 8 bases at V and 6 bases at J, with 10 bases in the middle.

The chain has TRBV6-6 and TRBJ2-3; D is possibly TRBD2 (5 bases). The CDR3 spans 13 residues. V lost 6 bases to trimming and J lost 3 bases, with 10 bases between them. The germline gives CDR1 MNHNY, CDR2 SVGAGI (reference sequence). CDR3 DNA sequence: TGTGCCAGCAGGACCGGGGTAACAGATACGCAGTATTTT. Protein sequence: CASRTGVTDTQYF.

This clonotype was detected ten times or more. The chain employs TRBV6-6 and TRBJ2-7; 7 bases are a match to TRBD2. CDR3 length equals 15 residues. Trimming removed 10 bases from V and 4 bases from J; junction bases left unmatched: 16. CDR1 is MNHNY and CDR2 is SVGAGI in the germline V gene (reference sequence). In DNA, the CDR3 is TGTGCCACCTCGCCTTATCGGGGACTACAGTACGAGCAGTACTTC. Translating it yields CATSPYRGLQYEQYF.

The chain has TRBV20-1 and TRBJ2-5, with TRBD1 as a possible D gene (6 bases). Trimming cost V 7 bases and J 4 bases, with 28 bases left between them. Germline V CDR1 and CDR2: DFQATT, SNEGSKA (reference sequence). The CDR3 covers 17 residues. CDR3 sequence (DNA): TGCAGTGGGGCAGCGGACAGAGGCTTAAGGCCATTAGAGACCCAGTACTTC. This translates into CSGAADRGLRPLETQYF.

CDR3 sequence: CASRTSGGAETQYF. As DNA, the CDR3 is TGTGCCAGCAGAACTAGCGGGGGGGCCGAGACCCAGTACTTC. V and J are TRBV27 and TRBJ2-5, with 13 nucleotides matching TRBD2. CDR3 length equals 14 residues. With V trimmed by 6 bases and J by 5 bases, 3 bases remained unmatched. Per germline, CDR1 MNHEY and CDR2 SMNVEV (reference sequence).

This clonotype was found a few times. The CDR3 loop reads CASTKGDGYTF. Written as DNA, the CDR3 is TGTGCCAGCACGAAGGGGGATGGCTACACCTTC. The chain has TRBV6-5 and TRBJ1-2, with D perhaps TRBD1 (6 bases). The length of the CDR3 is 11 residues. Germline V gives CDR1 MNHEY, CDR2 SVGAGI. V shed 7 bases and J shed 6 bases, with 9 bases lying between them.

This chain links TRBV28 with TRBJ2-7, with 10 bases identical to TRBD2. V dropped 4 bases and J dropped 5; count of bases not matched to a gene: 8. Germline V gene data show CDR1 as MDHEN and CDR2 as SYDVKM. The CDR3 loop spans 15 amino acids. Here the CDR3 reads CASSSPGLAINEQYF. The CDR3 nucleotides are TGTGCCAGCAGTTCTCCGGGACTAGCGATCAACGAGCAGTACTTC.

The rearrangement joins TRBV2 to TRBJ1-4; D not resolved. The CDR3 covers 16 residues. Germline lookup yields CDR1 SNHLY and CDR2 FYNNEI. V was pared by 5 bases and J by 3 bases, with 16 bases between. The CDR3 sequence is CASSLSIGKANEKLFF. The DNA of the CDR3 is TGTGCCAGCAGTCTATCTATTGGGAAAGCTAATGAAAAACTGTTTTTT.